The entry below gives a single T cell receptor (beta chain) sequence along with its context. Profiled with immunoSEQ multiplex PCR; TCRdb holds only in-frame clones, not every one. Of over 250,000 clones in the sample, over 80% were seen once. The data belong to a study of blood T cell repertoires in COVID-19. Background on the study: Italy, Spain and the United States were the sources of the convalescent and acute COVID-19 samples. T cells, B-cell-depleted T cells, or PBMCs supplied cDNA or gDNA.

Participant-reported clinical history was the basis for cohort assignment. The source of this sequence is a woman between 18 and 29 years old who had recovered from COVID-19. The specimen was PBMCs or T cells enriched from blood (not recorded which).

The CDR3 protein is CACTSSVSSYNEQFF. The CDR3, as DNA: TGTGCCTGCACCTCTAGCGTCAGCTCCTACAATGAGCAGTTCTTC. This chain links TRBV27 with TRBJ2-1; maybe TRBD2 (6 bases). The V gene lost 11 bases and the J gene lost 0 bases, with 17 bases spanning the gap. CDR1 MNHEY and CDR2 SMNVEV come from the germline V gene (reference sequence). The CDR3 spans 15 residues.